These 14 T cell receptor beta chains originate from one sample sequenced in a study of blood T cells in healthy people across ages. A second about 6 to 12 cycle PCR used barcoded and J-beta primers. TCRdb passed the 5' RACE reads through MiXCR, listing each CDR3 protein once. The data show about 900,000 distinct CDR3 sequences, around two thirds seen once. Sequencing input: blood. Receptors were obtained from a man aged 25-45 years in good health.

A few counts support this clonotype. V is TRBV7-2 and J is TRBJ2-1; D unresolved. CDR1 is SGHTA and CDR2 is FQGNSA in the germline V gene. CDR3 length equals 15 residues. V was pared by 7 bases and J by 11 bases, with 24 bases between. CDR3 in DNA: TGTGCCAGCACTTACTCCGTGAAGTATGGAGATCAGCAGTTCTTC. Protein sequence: CASTYSVKYGDQQFF.

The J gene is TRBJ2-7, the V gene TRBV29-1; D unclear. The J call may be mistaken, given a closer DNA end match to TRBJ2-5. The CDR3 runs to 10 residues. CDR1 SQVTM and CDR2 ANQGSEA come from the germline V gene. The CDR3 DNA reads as TGCAGCGTGGGGTCTTGGACCCAGTACTTC. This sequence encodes CSVGSWTQYF.

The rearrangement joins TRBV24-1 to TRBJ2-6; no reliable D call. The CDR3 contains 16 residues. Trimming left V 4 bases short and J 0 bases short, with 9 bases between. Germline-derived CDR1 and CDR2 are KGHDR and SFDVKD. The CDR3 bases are TGTGCCACCAGTGACTTCTCCAGCTCTGGGGCCAACGTCCTGACTTTC. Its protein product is CATSDFSSSGANVLTF.

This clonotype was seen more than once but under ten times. The CDR3 spells CAWSVEGNQPQHF. For the CDR3, the DNA is TGTGCCTGGAGTGTTGAGGGGAATCAGCCCCAGCATTTT. The chain joins TRBV30 to TRBJ1-5, with a tentative D call TRBD1 (5 bases). The V end was cut by 0 bases, the J end by 4 bases, with 7 bases between. The germline V gene encodes CDR1 GTSNPN and CDR2 SVGIG (reference sequence). The CDR3 totals 13 residues.

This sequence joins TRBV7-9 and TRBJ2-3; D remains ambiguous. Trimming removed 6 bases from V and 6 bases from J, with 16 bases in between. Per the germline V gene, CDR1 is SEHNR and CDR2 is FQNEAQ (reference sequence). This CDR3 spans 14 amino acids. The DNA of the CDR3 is TGTGCCAGCAGGTCCCCCCCCCTAATCGATACGCAGTATTTT. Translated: CASRSPPLIDTQYF. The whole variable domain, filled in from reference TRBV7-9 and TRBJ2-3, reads DTGVSQNPRHKITKRGQNVTFRCDPISEHNRLYWYRQTLGQGPEFLTYFQNEAQLEKSRLLSDRFSAERPKGSFSTLEIQRTEQGDSAMYLCASRSPPLIDTQYFGPGTRLTVL.

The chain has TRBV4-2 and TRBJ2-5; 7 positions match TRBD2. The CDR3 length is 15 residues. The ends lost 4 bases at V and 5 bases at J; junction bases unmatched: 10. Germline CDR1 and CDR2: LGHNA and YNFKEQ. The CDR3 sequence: CASSPRMGGVETQYF. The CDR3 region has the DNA TGTGCCAGCAGCCCCCGGATGGGGGGGGTTGAGACCCAGTACTTC.

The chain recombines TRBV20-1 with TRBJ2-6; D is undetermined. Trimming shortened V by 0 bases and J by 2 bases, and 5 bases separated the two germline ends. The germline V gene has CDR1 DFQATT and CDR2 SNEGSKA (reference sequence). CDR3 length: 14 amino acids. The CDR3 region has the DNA TGCAGTGCTAGAGATATGGCTGGGGCCAACGTCCTGACTTTC. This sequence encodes CSARDMAGANVLTF.

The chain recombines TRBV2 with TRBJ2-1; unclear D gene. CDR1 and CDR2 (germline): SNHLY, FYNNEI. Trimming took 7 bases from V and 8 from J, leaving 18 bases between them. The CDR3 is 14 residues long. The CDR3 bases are TGTGCCAGCAAGGCGTCTAGTTTATTGGATGAGCAGTTCTTC. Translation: CASKASSLLDEQFF.

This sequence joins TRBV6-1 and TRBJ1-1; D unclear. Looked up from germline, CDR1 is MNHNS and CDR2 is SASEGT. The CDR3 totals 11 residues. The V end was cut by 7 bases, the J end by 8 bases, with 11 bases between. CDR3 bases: TGTGCCAGCACCCCACTTGGGGAAGCTTTCTTT. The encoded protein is CASTPLGEAFF.

The CDR3 bases are TGCAGTGCTAGAGAAACTAGCGGGGGGACCTCCTACGAGCAGTACTTC. This codes for CSARETSGGTSYEQYF. J is TRBJ2-7 and V is TRBV20-1; 12 nucleotides line up with TRBD2. The CDR3 extends over 16 amino acids. Germline values: CDR1 DFQATT, CDR2 SNEGSKA (reference sequence). After removal of 0 bases from V and 0 bases from J, the junction contained 3 bases not matched to a gene.

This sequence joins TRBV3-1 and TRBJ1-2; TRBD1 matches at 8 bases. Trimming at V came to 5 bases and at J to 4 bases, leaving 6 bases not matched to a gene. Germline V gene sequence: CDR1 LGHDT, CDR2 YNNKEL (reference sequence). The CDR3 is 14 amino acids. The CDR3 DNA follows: TGTGCCAGCAGCATCGGACAGGGCGGCTATGGCTACACCTTC. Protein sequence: CASSIGQGGYGYTF.

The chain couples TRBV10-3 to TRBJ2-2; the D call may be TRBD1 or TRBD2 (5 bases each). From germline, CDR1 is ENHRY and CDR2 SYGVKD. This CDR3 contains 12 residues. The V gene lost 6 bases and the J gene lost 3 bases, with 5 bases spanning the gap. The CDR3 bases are TGTGCCATCAGGGGGGACACCGGGGAGCTGTTTTTT. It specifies CAIRGDTGELFF.

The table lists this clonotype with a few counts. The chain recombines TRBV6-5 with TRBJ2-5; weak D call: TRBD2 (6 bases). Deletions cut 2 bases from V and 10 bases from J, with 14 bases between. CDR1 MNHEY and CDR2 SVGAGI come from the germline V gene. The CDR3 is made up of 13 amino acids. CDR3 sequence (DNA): TGTGCCAGCAGTTACGGAAAGGAGGGGAGCCAGTACTTC. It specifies CASSYGKEGSQYF.

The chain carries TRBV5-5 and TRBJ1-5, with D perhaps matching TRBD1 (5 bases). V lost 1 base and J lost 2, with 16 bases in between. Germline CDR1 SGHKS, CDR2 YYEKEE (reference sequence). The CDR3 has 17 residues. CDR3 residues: CASSLRGAGGGNQPQHF. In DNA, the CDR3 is TGTGCCAGCAGCTTGAGGGGAGCAGGAGGTGGCAATCAGCCCCAGCATTTT.